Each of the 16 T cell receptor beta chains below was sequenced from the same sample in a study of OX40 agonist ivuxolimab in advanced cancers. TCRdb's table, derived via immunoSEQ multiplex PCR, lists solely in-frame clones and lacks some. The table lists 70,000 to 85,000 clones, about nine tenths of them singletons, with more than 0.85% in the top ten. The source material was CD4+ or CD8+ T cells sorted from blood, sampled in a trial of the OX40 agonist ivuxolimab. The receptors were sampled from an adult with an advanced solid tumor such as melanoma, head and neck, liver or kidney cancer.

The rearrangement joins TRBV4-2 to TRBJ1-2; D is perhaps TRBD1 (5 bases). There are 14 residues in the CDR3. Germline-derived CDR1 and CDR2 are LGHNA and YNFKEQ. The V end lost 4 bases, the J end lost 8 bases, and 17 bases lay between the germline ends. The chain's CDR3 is CASSPQGRNSGYTF. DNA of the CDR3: TGTGCCAGCAGCCCCCAGGGACGGAATAGCGGCTACACCTTC.

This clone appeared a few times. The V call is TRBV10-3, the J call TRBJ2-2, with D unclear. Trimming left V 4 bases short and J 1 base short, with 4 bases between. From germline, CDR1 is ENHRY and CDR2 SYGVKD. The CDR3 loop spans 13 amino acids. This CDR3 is CAISAGNTGELFF. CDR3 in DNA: TGTGCCATCAGTGCGGGGAACACCGGGGAGCTGTTTTTT.

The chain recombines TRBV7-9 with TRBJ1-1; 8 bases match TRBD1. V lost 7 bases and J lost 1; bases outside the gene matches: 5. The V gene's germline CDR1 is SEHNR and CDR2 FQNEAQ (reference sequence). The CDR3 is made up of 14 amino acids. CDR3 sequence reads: CASNTDRGNTEAFF. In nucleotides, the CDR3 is TGTGCCAGCAACACCGACAGGGGGAACACTGAAGCTTTCTTT.

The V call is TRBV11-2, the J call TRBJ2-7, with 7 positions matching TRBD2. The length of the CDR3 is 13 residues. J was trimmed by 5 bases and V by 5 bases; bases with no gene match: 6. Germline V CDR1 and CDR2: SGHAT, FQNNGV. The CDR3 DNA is TGTGCCAGCAGCCACACTAGCGTGGACGAGCAGTACTTC. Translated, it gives CASSHTSVDEQYF.

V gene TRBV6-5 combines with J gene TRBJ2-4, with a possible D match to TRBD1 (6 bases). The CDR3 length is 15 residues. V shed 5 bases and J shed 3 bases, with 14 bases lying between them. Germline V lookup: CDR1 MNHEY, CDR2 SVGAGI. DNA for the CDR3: TGTGCCAGCAGTCCGGCAGGGGATGACAAAAACATTCAGTACTTC. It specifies CASSPAGDDKNIQYF.

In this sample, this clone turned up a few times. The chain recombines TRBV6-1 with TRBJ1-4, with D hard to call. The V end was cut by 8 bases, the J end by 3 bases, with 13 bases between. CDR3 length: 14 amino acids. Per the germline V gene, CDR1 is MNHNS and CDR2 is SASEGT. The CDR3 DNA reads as TGTGCCAGCCGTAGAACCCGCCCTAATGAAAAACTGTTTTTT. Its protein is CASRRTRPNEKLFF.

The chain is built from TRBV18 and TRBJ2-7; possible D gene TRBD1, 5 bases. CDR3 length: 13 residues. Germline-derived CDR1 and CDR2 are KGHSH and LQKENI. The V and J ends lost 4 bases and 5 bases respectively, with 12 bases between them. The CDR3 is CASSRAGIHEQYF. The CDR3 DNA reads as TGTGCCAGCTCACGGGCAGGGATACACGAGCAGTACTTC.

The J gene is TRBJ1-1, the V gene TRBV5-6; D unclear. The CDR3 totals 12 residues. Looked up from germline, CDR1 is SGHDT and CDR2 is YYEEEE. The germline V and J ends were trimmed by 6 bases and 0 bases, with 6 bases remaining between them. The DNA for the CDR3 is TGTGCCAGCAAGTATATGAACACTGAAGCTTTCTTT. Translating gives CASKYMNTEAFF.

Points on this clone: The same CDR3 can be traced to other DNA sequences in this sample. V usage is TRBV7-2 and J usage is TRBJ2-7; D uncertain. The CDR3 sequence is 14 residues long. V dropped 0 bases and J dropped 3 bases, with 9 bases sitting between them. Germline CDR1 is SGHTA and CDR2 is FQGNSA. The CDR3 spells CASSLAPGRYEQYF. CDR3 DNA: TGTGCCAGCAGCTTAGCGCCAGGCCGCTACGAGCAGTACTTC. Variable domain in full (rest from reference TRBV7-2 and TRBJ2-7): GAGVSQSPSNKVTEKGKDVELRCDPISGHTALYWYRQSLGQGLEFLIYFQGNSAPDKSGLPSDRFSAERTGGSVSTLTIQRTQQEDSAVYLCASSLAPGRYEQYFGPGTRLTVT.

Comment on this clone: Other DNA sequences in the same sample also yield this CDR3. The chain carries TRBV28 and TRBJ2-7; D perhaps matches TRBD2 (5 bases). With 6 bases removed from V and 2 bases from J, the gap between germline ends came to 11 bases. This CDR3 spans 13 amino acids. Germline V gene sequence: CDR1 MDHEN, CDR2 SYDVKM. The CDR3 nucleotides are TGTGCCAGCAGCGGGGTTTCTCCCTACGAGCAGTACTTC. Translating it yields CASSGVSPYEQYF.

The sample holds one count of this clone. Written as DNA, the CDR3 is TGTGCCAGCTCCCAAACCCCCCCCGAGGAAGCTTTCTTT. Translated: CASSQTPPEEAFF. The rearrangement links TRBV18 to TRBJ1-1; D not resolved. The CDR3 covers 13 residues. Germline V lookup: CDR1 KGHSH, CDR2 LQKENI. V shed 6 bases and J shed 8 bases, with 16 bases lying between them.

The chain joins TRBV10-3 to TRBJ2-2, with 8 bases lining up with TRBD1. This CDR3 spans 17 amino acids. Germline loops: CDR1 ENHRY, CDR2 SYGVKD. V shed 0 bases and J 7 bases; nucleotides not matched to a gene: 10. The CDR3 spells CAISESPGQGVGGELFF. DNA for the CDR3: TGTGCCATCAGTGAGTCGCCTGGACAGGGCGTAGGCGGGGAGCTGTTTTTT.

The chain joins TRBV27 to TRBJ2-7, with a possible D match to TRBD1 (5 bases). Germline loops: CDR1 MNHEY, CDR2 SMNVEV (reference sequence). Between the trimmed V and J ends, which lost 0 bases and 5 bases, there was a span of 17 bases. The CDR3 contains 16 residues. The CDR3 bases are TGTGCCAGCAGTTTATCGCCTACGGCAGGGTACGACGAGCAGTACTTC. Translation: CASSLSPTAGYDEQYF.

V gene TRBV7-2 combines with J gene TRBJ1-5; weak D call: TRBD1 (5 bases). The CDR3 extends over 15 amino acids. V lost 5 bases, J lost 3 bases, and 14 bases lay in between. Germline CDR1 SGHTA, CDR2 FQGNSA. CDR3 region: CASSPNGGNNQPQHF. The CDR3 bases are TGTGCCAGCAGCCCTAACGGGGGAAACAATCAGCCCCAGCATTTT.

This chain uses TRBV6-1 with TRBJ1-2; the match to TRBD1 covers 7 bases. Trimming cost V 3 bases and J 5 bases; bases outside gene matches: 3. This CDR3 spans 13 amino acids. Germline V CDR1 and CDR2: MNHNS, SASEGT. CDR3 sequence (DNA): TGTGCCAGCAGTGATACAGGGGAATATGGCTACACCTTC. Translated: CASSDTGEYGYTF.

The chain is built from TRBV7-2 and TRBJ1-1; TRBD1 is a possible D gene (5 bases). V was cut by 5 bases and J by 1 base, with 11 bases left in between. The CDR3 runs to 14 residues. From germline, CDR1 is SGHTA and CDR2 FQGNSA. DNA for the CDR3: TGTGCCAGCAGCCCACTGGGGGGGAACACTGAAGCTTTCTTT. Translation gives CASSPLGGNTEAFF.